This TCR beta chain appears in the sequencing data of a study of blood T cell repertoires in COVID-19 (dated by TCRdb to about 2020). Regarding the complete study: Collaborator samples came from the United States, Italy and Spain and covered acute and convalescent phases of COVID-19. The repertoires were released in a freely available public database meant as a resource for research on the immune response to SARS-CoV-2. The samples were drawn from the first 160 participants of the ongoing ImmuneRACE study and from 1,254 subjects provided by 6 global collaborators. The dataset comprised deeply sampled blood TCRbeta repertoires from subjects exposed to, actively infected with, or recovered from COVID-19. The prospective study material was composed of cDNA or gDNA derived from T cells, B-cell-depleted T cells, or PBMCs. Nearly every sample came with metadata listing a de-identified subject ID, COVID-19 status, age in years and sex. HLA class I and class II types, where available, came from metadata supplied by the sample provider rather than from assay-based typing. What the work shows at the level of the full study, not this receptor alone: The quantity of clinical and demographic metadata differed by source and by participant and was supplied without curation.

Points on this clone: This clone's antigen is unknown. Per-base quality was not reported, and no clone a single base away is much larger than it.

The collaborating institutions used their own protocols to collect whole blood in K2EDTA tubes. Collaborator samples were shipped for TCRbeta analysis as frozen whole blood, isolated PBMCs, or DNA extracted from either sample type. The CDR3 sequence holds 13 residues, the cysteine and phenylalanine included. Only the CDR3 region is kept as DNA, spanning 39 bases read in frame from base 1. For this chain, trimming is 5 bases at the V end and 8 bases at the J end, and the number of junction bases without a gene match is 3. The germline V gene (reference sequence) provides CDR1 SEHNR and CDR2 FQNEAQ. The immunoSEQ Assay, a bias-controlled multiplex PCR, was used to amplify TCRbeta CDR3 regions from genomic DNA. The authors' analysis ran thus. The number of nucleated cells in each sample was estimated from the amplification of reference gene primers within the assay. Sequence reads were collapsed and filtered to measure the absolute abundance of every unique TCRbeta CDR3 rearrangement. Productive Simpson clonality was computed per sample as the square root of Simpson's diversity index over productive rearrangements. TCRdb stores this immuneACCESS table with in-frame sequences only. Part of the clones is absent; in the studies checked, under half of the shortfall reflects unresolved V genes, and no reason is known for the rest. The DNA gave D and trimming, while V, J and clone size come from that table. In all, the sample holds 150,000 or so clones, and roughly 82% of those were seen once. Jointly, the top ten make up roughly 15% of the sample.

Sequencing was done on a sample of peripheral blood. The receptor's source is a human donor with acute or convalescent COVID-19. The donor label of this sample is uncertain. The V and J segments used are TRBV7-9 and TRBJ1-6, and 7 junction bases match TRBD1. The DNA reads TGTGCCAGCAGCAGCAGGGGGGATTCACCCCTCCACTTT. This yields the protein CASSSRGDSPLHF.